This TCR beta chain was identified in a study of response to subunit inactivated influenza vaccine. Trimming pared 0 bases from V and 4 bases from J, leaving 1 base between. The CDR3 loop spans 11 amino acids. Germline CDR1 SGHKS, CDR2 YYEKEE (reference sequence). This clonotype was observed at least ten times. Its antigen is undetermined. Study observations and caveats: Authors suggested few new T cells are recruited by each seasonal influenza vaccination.

TCRdb called the RT-PCR reads again in MiXCR, with one record for every CDR3 protein. The sample lists 150,000 to 200,000 distinct CDR3 sequences; under 13% were seen once. The input for sequencing was non-naive T cells sorted from PBMCs, taken roughly 6 weeks after vaccination. This clonotype was sampled from a man aged 50-60 years who received an inactivated influenza vaccine. V and J are TRBV5-5 and TRBJ1-1; D call uncertain. The CDR3 protein is CASSLVTEAFF. Here the CDR3 DNA reads TGTGCCAGCAGCTTGGTCACTGAAGCTTTCTTT.